The entry that follows covers one T cell receptor (beta chain) sequence. Its matching antigen is unknown. The entry originates in a study of CD8 T cells in ankylosing spondylitis. The CDR3 is made up of 14 amino acids. Germline values: CDR1 SGHTA, CDR2 FQGNSA. Trimming pared 1 base from V and 1 base from J, leaving 7 bases between. Quantitative molecular-barcoded 5'-RACE generated the TCR beta libraries. TCRdb reprocessed the 5' RACE reads via MiXCR and lists one record per CDR3 protein. This table has tens of thousands of distinct CDR3 sequences, about 5.7% appearing once. Study-wide results and caveats: Enrichment of disease-linked clones was reportedly significant in matched ankylosing spondylitis synovial fluid. Disease-linked clones bore a CD8+ phenotype and were relatively rare in peripheral blood. A TCR beta motif of 8 or 9 highly homologous variants appeared characteristic of ankylosing spondylitis blood.

What was sequenced was blood, either unsorted or a sorted T cell fraction (not recorded which). This TCR was sampled from a male donor with ankylosing spondylitis or in good health (not recorded which). The V call is TRBV7-2, the J call TRBJ2-5; no clear D gene. The CDR3 nucleotides are TGTGCCAGCAGCTTAGTTTACAGCCAAGAGACCCAGTACTTC. Amino acids: CASSLVYSQETQYF.